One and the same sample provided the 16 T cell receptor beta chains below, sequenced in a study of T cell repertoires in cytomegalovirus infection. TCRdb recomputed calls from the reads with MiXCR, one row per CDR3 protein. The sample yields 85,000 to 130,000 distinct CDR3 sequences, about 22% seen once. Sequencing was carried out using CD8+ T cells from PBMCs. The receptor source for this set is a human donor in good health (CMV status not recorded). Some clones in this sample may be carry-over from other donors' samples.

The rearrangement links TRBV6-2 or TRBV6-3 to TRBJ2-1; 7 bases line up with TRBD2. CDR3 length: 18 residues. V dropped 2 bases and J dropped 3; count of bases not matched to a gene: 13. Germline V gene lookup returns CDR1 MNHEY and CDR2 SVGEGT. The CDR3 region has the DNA TGTGCCAGCAGTTACCCCTCACTAAGCGGGGACTACTACAATGAGCAGTTCTTC. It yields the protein CASSYPSLSGDYYNEQFF.

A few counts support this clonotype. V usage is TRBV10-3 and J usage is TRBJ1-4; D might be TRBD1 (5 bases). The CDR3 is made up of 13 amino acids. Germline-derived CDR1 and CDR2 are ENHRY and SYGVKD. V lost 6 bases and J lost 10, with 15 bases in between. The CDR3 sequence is CAIRYRPTGKLFF. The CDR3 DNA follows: TGTGCCATCAGGTACAGGCCGACTGGAAAACTGTTTTTT.

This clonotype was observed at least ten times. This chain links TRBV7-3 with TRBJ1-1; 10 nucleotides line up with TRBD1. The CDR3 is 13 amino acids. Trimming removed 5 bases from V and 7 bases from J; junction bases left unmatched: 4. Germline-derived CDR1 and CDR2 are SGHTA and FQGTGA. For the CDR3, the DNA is TGTGCCAGCAGCCAGGGACAGGGGATTGAAGCTTTCTTT. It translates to CASSQGQGIEAFF.

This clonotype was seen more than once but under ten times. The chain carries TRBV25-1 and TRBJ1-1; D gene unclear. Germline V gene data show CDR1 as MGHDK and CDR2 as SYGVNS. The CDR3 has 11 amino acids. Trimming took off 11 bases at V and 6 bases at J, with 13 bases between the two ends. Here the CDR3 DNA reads TGTGCCGCCCGGATGGGCCCTGAAGCTTTCTTT. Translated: CAARMGPEAFF.

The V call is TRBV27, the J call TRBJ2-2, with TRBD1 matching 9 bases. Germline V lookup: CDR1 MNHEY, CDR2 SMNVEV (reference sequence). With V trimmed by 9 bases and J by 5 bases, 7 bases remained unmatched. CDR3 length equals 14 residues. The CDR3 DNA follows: TGTGCCAGTAGGACAGGGGAGGTGACCGGGGAGCTGTTTTTT. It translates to CASRTGEVTGELFF.

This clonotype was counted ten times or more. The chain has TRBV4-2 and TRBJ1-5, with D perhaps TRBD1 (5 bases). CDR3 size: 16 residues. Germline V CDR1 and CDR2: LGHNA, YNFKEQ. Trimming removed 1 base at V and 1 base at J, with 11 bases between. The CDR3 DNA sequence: TGTGCCAGCAGCCAAGGAGAGGGACTGAGCAATCAGCCCCAGCATTTT. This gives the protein CASSQGEGLSNQPQHF.

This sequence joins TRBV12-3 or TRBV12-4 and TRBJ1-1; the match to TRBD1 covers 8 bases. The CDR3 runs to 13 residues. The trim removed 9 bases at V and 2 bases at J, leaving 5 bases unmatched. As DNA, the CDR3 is TGTGCCAGTGCCCAGGGGGCCAACACTGAAGCTTTCTTT. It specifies CASAQGANTEAFF.

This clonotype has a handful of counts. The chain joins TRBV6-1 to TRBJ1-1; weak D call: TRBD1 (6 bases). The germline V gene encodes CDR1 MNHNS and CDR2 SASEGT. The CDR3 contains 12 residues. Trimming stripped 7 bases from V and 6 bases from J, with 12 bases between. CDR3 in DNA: TGTGCCAGCACCCCACAGGGCTCTGAAGCTTTCTTT. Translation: CASTPQGSEAFF.

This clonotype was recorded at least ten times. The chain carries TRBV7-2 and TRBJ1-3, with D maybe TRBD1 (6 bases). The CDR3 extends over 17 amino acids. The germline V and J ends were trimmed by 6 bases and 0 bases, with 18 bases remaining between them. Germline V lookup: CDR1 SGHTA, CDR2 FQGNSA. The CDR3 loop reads CASRGGAGLSSGNTIYF. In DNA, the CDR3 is TGTGCCAGCAGGGGGGGCGCAGGGCTCAGCTCTGGAAACACCATATATTTT.

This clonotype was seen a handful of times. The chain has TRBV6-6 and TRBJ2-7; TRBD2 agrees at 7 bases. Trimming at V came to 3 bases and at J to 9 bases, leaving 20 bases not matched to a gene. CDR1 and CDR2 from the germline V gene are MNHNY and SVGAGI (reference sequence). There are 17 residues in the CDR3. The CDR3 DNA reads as TGTGCCAGCAGTTATTATAGGATTGTCAGGGAGGGTTTCGCGCAGTACTTC. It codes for CASSYYRIVREGFAQYF.

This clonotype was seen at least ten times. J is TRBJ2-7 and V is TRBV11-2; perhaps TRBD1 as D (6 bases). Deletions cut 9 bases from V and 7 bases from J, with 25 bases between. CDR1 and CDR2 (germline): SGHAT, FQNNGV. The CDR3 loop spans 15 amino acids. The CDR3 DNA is TGTGCCAGTAGAACCTCGGGCAGGGGTATGGAAGAGCAGTACTTC. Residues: CASRTSGRGMEEQYF. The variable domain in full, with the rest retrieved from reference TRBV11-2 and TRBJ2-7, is EAGVAQSPRYKIIEKRQSVAFWCNPISGHATLYWYQQILGQGPKLLIQFQNNGVVDDSQLPKDRFSAERLKGVDSTLKIQPAKLEDSAVYLCASRTSGRGMEEQYFGPGTRLTVT.

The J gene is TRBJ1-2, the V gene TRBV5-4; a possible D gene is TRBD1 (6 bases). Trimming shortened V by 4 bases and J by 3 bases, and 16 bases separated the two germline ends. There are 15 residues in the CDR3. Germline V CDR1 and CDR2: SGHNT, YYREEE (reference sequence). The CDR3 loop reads CASSALNREDYGYTF. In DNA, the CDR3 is TGTGCCAGCAGCGCACTGAACAGGGAGGACTATGGCTACACCTTC. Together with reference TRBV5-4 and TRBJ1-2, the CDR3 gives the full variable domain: ETGVTQSPTHLIKTRGQQVTLRCSSQSGHNTVSWYQQALGQGPQFIFQYYREEENGRGNFPPRFSGLQFPNYSSELNVNALELDDSALYLCASSALNREDYGYTFGSGTRLTVV.

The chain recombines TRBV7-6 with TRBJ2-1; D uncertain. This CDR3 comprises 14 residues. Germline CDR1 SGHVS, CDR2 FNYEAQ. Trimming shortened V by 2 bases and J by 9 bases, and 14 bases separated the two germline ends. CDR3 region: CASSLSGSASEQFF. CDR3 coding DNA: TGTGCCAGCAGCTTATCCGGCTCGGCGAGTGAGCAGTTCTTC.

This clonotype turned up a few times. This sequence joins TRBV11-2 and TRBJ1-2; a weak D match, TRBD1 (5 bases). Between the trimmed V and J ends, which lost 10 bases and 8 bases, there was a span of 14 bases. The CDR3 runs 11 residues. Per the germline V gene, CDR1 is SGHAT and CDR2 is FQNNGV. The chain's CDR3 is CAIRVGGGYTF. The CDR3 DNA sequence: TGTGCCATCCGGGTTGGGGGAGGCTACACCTTC.

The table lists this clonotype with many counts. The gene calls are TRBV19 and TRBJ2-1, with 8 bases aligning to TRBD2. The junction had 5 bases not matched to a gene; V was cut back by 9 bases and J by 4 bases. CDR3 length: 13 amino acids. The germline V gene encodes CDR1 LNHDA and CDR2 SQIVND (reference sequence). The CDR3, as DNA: TGTGCCAGCAGCGGGGGCGGATACAATGAGCAGTTCTTC. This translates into CASSGGGYNEQFF. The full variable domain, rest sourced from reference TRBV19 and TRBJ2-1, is DGGITQSPKYLFRKEGQNVTLSCEQNLNHDAMYWYRQDPGQGLRLIYYSQIVNDFQKGDIAEGYSVSREKKESFPLTVTSAQKNPTAFYLCASSGGGYNEQFFGPGTRLTVL.

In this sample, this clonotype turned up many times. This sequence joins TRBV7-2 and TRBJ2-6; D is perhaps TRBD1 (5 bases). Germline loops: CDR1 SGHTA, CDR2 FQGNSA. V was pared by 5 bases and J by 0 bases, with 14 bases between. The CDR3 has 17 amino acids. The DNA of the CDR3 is TGTGCCAGCAGCCCCCGGCAGGGCAGCTCTGGGGCCAACGTCCTGACTTTC. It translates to CASSPRQGSSGANVLTF.